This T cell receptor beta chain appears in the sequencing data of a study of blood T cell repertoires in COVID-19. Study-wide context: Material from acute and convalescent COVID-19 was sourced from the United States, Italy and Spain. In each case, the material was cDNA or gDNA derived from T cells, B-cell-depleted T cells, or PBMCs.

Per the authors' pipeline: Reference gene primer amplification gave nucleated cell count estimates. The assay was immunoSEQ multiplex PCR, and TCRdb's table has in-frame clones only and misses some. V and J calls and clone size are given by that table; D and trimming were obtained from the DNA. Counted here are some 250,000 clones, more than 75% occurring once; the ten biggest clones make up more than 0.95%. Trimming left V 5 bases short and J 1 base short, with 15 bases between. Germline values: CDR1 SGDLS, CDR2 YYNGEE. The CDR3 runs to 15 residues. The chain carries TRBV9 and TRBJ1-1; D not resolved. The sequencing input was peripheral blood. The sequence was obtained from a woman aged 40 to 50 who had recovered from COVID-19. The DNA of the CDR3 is TGTGCCAGCAGTCCCTCCGGGCGGGGGAACACTGAAGCTTTCTTT. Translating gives CASSPSGRGNTEAFF.